This T cell receptor beta chain was sequenced in a study of Ad26.COV2.S vaccination and SARS-CoV-2 variants. General study results and limits: Measurements of TCR breadth and depth may have given underestimates of the total T cell responses.

Germline CDR1 and CDR2: SGHTA and FQGNSA. The CDR3 runs to 14 residues. V shed 5 bases, J shed 4 bases, and the junction held 2 bases outside the gene matches. This table comes from immunoSEQ multiplex PCR, and its TCRdb copy is limited to in-frame clones, with some not included. The sample records fewer than 500,000 clones, 75% to 95% being singletons. To note about this clone: The target antigen is unknown.

Treatment meaning: around 19 received Ad26.COV2.S at low or high dose, single or two shots; five or six received placebo; per-sample allocation not given. Day 63 following the first vaccine or placebo injection was when the samples were taken. The rearrangement joins TRBV7-2 to TRBJ2-5; 12 bases match TRBD2. Sequenced material: peripheral blood, taken in a trial of Ad26.COV2.S vaccine versus placebo. The sequence derives from a person aged 18 to 59 who received the Ad26.COV2.S COVID-19 vaccine or a placebo. CDR3 DNA: TGTGCCAGCAGCCCGGGACTAGCGGGAGAGACCCAGTACTTC. Translated: CASSPGLAGETQYF. Variable domain in full (rest from reference TRBV7-2 and TRBJ2-5): GAGVSQSPSNKVTEKGKDVELRCDPISGHTALYWYRQSLGQGLEFLIYFQGNSAPDKSGLPSDRFSAERTGGSVSTLTIQRTQQEDSAVYLCASSPGLAGETQYFGPGTRLLVL.